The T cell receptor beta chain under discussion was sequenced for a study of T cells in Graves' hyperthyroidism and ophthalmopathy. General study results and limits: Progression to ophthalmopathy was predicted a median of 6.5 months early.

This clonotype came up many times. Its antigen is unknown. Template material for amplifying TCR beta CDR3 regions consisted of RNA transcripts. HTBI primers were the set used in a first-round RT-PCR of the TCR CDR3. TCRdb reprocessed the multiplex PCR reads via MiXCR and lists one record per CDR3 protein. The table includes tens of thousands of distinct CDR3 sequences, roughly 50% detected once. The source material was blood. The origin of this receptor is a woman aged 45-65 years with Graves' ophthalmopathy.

The CDR3 region is CASSSGPEKGTYEQYF. Written as DNA, the CDR3 is TGCGCCAGCAGCTCGGGCCCCGAAAAGGGGACCTACGAGCAGTACTTC. This chain uses TRBV5-1 with TRBJ2-7; D is possibly TRBD1 (5 bases). The CDR3 sequence is 16 residues long. V lost 3 bases to trimming and J lost 2 bases, with 18 bases between them. Germline V gene lookup returns CDR1 SGHRS and CDR2 YFSETQ.